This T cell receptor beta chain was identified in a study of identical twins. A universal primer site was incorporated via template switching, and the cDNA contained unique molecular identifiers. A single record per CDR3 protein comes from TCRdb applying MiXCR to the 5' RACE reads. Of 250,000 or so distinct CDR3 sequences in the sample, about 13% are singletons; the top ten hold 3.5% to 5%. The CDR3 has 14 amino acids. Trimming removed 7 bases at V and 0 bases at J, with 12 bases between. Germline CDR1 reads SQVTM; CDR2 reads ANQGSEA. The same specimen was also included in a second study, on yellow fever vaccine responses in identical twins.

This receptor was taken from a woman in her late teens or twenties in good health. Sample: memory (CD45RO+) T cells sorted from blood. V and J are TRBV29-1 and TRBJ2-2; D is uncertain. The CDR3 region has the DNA TGCAGCGCAACGAAGACGGCGAACACCGGGGAGCTGTTTTTT. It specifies CSATKTANTGELFF.